These 22 T cell receptor beta chains were sequenced from one sample in a study of blood T cell repertoires in COVID-19. The repertoire was sequenced with immunoSEQ multiplex PCR; TCRdb's copy has only in-frame clones and lacks some. The sample includes 200,000 to 250,000 clones, 82% of them seen just once. The source material was PBMCs or T cells enriched from blood (not recorded which). All receptors derive from a woman aged 55 to 70 who had recovered from COVID-19.

The gene calls are TRBV15 and TRBJ2-5; 7 positions match TRBD1. The V gene end was trimmed by 3 bases and the J gene end by 1 base; junction bases not matched to a gene: 5. The CDR3 is 15 residues long. Looked up from germline, CDR1 is LNHNV and CDR2 is YYDKDF (reference sequence). The CDR3 here is CATSSPGQAQETQYF. The DNA of the CDR3 is TGTGCCACCAGCAGCCCTGGACAGGCCCAAGAGACCCAGTACTTC.

The chain carries TRBV4-2 and TRBJ2-2; 11 bases line up with TRBD2. The CDR3 sequence is 18 residues long. The germline V gene has CDR1 LGHNA and CDR2 YNFKEQ. V dropped 0 bases and J dropped 5; count of bases not matched to a gene: 8. In DNA, the CDR3 is TGTGCCAGCAGCCAAGATCCCTTGACTAGCGGGAATACCGGGGAGCTGTTTTTT. It specifies CASSQDPLTSGNTGELFF.

In this sample, this clone turned up once. The J gene is TRBJ1-3, the V gene TRBV7-8, with unresolved D. The CDR3 covers 14 residues. CDR1 and CDR2 (germline): SGHVS, FQNEAQ. V was shortened by 5 bases and J by 4 bases, with 12 bases between the two germline ends. The CDR3: CASSQAGVGNTIYF. The CDR3 DNA reads as TGTGCCAGCAGCCAGGCTGGAGTAGGAAACACCATATATTTT.

V and J are TRBV14 and TRBJ2-7, with 13 bases aligning to TRBD2. The CDR3 has 15 amino acids. Trimming at V came to 4 bases and at J to 3 bases, leaving 3 bases not matched to a gene. CDR1 is SGHDN, CDR2 FVKESK, per germline. Here the CDR3 DNA reads TGTGCCAGCAGCCCCCGGACTAGCGGGGGCTACGAGCAGTACTTC. It codes for CASSPRTSGGYEQYF.

The chain links TRBV4-1 to TRBJ1-4, with D uncertain. V lost 3 bases and J 6 bases, leaving 11 bases between the germline ends. CDR1 is MGHRA and CDR2 is YSYEKL in the germline V gene. The CDR3 length is 14 residues. The DNA of the CDR3 is TGCGCCAGCAGCCACGACAATCCCGATGAAAAACTGTTTTTT. Its translation is CASSHDNPDEKLFF.

This rearrangement joins TRBV21-1 to TRBJ1-1; TRBD1 is taken as the D call from the table, unchecked against the DNA. TRBV21-1 is a pseudogene segment. The CDR3 is 16 amino acids. The CDR3 is CASSNRTGHGGTEAFF. The CDR3 nucleotides are TGTGCCAGCAGCAACAGGACAGGGCACGGTGGCACTGAAGCTTTCTTT.

The rearrangement links TRBV15 to TRBJ1-1; D is unresolved. The V end was cut by 0 bases, the J end by 0 bases, with 11 bases between. CDR1 is LNHNV, CDR2 YYDKDF, per germline (reference sequence). CDR3 length: 16 residues. CDR3 bases: TGTGCCACCAGCAGAGATGCTTCGGCGGTGAACACTGAAGCTTTCTTT. Translation: CATSRDASAVNTEAFF.

The chain couples TRBV12-3 or TRBV12-4 to TRBJ2-1, with no clear D. The germline V and J ends were trimmed by 5 bases and 8 bases, with 7 bases remaining between them. The CDR3 has 11 amino acids. CDR3 coding DNA: TGTGCCAGCAGTGCGTATGATGAGCAGTTCTTC. Residues: CASSAYDEQFF.

The V call is TRBV5-1, the J call TRBJ2-1; weak D call: TRBD2 (6 bases). The germline V and J ends were trimmed by 4 bases and 7 bases, with 21 bases remaining between them. Germline V gene data show CDR1 as SGHRS and CDR2 as YFSETQ. There are 16 residues in the CDR3. The CDR3 protein is CASSPLTGAMLNEQFF. For the CDR3, the DNA is TGCGCCAGCAGCCCGCTTACGGGAGCGATGTTGAATGAGCAGTTCTTC. Complete variable domain (other parts from reference TRBV5-1 and TRBJ2-1): KAGVTQTPRYLIKTRGQQVTLSCSPISGHRSVSWYQQTPGQGLQFLFEYFSETQRNKGNFPGRFSGRQFSNSRSEMNVSTLELGDSALYLCASSPLTGAMLNEQFFGPGTRLTVL.

The V gene is TRBV11-3, the J gene TRBJ2-1, with D perhaps TRBD2 (5 bases). Germline V gene sequence: CDR1 SGHNT, CDR2 YENEEA. This CDR3 spans 12 amino acids. V shed 0 bases and J shed 13 bases, with 10 bases lying between them. CDR3 DNA sequence: TGTGCCAGCAGCTTAGATCTAGGAGGCCAGTTCTTC. Residues: CASSLDLGGQFF.

V usage is TRBV7-3 and J usage is TRBJ2-1, with TRBD2 matching over 9 bases. This CDR3 is built from 15 residues. Germline V gives CDR1 SGHTA, CDR2 FQGTGA. The J segment lost 5 bases and the V segment lost 1 base, leaving 3 bases of the junction unmatched. The DNA for the CDR3 is TGTGCCAGCAGCTTAAGTAGCGGGGGAAACAATGAGCAGTTCTTC. Translating it yields CASSLSSGGNNEQFF. Complete variable domain (other parts from reference TRBV7-3 and TRBJ2-1): GAGVSQTPSNKVTEKGKYVELRCDPISGHTALYWYRQSLGQGPEFLIYFQGTGAADDSGLPNDRFFAVRPEGSVSTLKIQRTERGDSAVYLCASSLSSGGNNEQFFGPGTRLTVL.

The chain joins TRBV27 to TRBJ1-1; 8 bases are a match to TRBD1. Germline lookup yields CDR1 MNHEY and CDR2 SMNVEV (reference sequence). Trimming removed 3 bases from V and 7 bases from J; junction bases left unmatched: 4. The CDR3 length is 13 residues. CDR3 residues: CASSLLGQGEAFF. Here the CDR3 DNA reads TGTGCCAGCAGTTTGCTCGGACAGGGTGAAGCTTTCTTT.

This clone has a handful of counts. V is TRBV10-3 and J is TRBJ2-2; 10 bases are a match to TRBD1. The CDR3 has 16 amino acids. From germline, CDR1 is ENHRY and CDR2 SYGVKD. Trimming cost V 4 bases and J 6 bases; bases outside gene matches: 8. The CDR3 region has the DNA TGTGCCATCAGTGGTCGACAGGGGGCTGAAGCCGGGGAGCTGTTTTTT. It encodes CAISGRQGAEAGELFF.

This chain uses TRBV7-6 with TRBJ1-1; D is undetermined. V shed 3 bases and J shed 1 base, with 6 bases lying between them. Germline lookup yields CDR1 SGHVS and CDR2 FNYEAQ. This CDR3 has 13 amino acids. In DNA form, the CDR3 reads TGTGCCAGCAGCTTTCAGTCGAACACTGAAGCTTTCTTT. Translation gives CASSFQSNTEAFF.

This clone was seen ten or more times. This chain connects TRBV11-3 to TRBJ2-1; 11 nucleotides match TRBD2. The J segment lost 6 bases and the V segment lost 5 bases, leaving 6 bases of the junction unmatched. The CDR3 consists of 15 residues. CDR1 SGHNT and CDR2 YENEEA come from the germline V gene. The CDR3 region is CASSRDSGGANEQFF. The CDR3 nucleotides are TGTGCCAGCAGCCGCGATAGCGGGGGGGCCAATGAGCAGTTCTTC.

This rearrangement joins TRBV5-6 to TRBJ2-3; TRBD1 aligns across 8 bases. V shed 2 bases, J shed 4 bases, and the junction held 15 bases outside the gene matches. This CDR3 is 18 amino acids long. In germline, CDR1 is SGHDT, CDR2 YYEEEE. CDR3 DNA: TGTGCCAGCAGCTTTATGGGTGGGGGACAGGTATGGCCAGATACGCAGTATTTT. Translated: CASSFMGGGQVWPDTQYF.

The gene calls are TRBV5-1 and TRBJ2-1, with D perhaps TRBD2 (5 bases). CDR3 length: 16 amino acids. The V gene's germline CDR1 is SGHRS and CDR2 YFSETQ. V lost 0 bases and J 1 base, leaving 11 bases between the germline ends. The DNA of the CDR3 is TGCGCCAGCAGCTTGGTCAGCGGCTTTTCCTACAATGAGCAGTTCTTC. Its protein product is CASSLVSGFSYNEQFF.

The V and J genes are TRBV5-1 and TRBJ1-2, with D perhaps matching TRBD1 (6 bases). The CDR3 covers 14 residues. Germline CDR1 and CDR2: SGHRS and YFSETQ. V gave up 1 base and J gave up 4 bases, with 11 bases separating them. The CDR3 protein is CASSLSAGAYGYTF. Here the CDR3 DNA reads TGCGCCAGCAGCTTGAGCGCAGGGGCCTATGGCTACACCTTC.

The V gene is TRBV7-9, the J gene TRBJ2-1; TRBD2 is a possible D gene (7 bases). Looked up from germline, CDR1 is SEHNR and CDR2 is FQNEAQ (reference sequence). There are 15 residues in the CDR3. Trimming left V 0 bases short and J 5 bases short, with 11 bases between. The CDR3 DNA is TGTGCCAGCAGCTTAGCGGGGGGGCCGAACAATGAGCAGTTCTTC. It translates to CASSLAGGPNNEQFF.

This sequence joins TRBV2 and TRBJ2-3; 8 nucleotides agree with TRBD1. Germline V gene data show CDR1 as SNHLY and CDR2 as FYNNEI. Trimming took 5 bases from V and 3 from J; bases not matched to a gene: 10. There are 16 residues in the CDR3. The chain's CDR3 is CASSTPKDRATDTQYF. The CDR3 DNA reads TGTGCCAGCAGTACTCCCAAGGACAGGGCGACAGATACGCAGTATTTT. The complete variable domain, with remaining parts taken from reference TRBV2 and TRBJ2-3, reads EPEVTQTPSHQVTQMGQEVILRCVPISNHLYFYWYRQILGQKVEFLVSFYNNEISEKSEIFDDQFSVERPDGSNFTLKIRSTKLEDSAMYFCASSTPKDRATDTQYFGPGTRLTVL.

The V and J genes are TRBV5-6 and TRBJ2-7; 11 nucleotides match TRBD1. CDR3 length: 15 residues. V was clipped by 3 bases and J by 6 bases; unmatched bases: 8. Germline V gives CDR1 SGHDT, CDR2 YYEEEE. The CDR3 DNA is TGTGCCAGCAGCTGGAGGGACAGGGGGTGGGCCGAGCAGTACTTC. It is translated as CASSWRDRGWAEQYF.

The chain has TRBV11-2 and TRBJ2-7, with TRBD2 matching 12 bases. The CDR3 has 15 residues. Germline CDR1 is SGHAT and CDR2 is FQNNGV. V dropped 5 bases and J dropped 6; count of bases not matched to a gene: 8. The CDR3 protein is CASSPEPGLAGEQYF. CDR3 nucleotides: TGTGCCAGCAGCCCGGAACCGGGACTAGCGGGCGAGCAGTACTTC.